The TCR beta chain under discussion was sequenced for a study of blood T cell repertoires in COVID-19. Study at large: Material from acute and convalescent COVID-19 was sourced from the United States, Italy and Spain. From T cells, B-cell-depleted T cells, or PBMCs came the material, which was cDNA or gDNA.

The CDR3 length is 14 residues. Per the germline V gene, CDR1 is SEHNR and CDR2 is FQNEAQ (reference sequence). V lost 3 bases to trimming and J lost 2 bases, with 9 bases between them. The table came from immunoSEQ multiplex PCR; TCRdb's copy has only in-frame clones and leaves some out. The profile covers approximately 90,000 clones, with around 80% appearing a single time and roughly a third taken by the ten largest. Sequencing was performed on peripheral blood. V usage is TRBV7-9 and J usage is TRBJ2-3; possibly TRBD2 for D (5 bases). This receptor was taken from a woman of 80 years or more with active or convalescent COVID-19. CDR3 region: CASSFSGFTDTQYF. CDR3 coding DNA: TGTGCCAGCAGCTTTTCGGGGTTCACAGATACGCAGTATTTT.